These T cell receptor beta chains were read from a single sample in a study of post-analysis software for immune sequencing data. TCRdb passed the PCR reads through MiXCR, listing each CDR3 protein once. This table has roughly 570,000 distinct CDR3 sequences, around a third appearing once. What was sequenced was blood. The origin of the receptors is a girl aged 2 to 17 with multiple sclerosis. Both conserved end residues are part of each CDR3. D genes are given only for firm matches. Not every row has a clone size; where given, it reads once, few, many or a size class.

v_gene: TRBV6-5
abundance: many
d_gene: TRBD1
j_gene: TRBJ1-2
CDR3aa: CASSYLTGSGGYTF
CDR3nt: TGTGCCAGCAGTTACCTGACAGGGTCCGGAGGCTACACCTTC

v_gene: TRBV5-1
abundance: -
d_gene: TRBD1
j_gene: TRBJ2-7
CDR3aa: CASSLVTGFNEQYF
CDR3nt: TGCGCCAGCAGCTTGGTGACAGGGTTCAACGAGCAGTACTTC

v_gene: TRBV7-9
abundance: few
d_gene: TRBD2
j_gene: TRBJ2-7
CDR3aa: CASSLEAGGVAYEQYF
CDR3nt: TGTGCCAGCAGCTTAGAGGCCGGGGGGGTCGCCTACGAGCAGTACTTC

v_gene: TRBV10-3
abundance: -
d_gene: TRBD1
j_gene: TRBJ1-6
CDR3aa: CAISPGGSPLHF
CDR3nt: TGTGCCATCAGCCCAGGGGGATCTCCCCTCCACTTT

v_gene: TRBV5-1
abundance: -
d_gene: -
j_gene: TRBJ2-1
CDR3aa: CASSLRTDSYNEQFF
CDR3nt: TGCGCCAGCAGCCTCCGGACAGACTCCTACAATGAGCAGTTCTTC

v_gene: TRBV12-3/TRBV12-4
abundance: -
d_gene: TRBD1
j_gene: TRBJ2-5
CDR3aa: CASSPATGRETQYF
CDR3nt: TGTGCCAGCAGCCCAGCGACAGGGAGAGAGACCCAGTACTTC

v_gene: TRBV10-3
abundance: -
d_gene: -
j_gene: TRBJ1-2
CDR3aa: CAISSLQGVDGYTF
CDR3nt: TGTGCCATCAGTTCTTTACAGGGCGTCGATGGCTACACCTTC

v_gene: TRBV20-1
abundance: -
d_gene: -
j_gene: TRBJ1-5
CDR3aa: CSARVANDRNQPQHF
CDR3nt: TGCAGTGCTAGAGTCGCCAACGATCGCAATCAGCCCCAGCATTTT

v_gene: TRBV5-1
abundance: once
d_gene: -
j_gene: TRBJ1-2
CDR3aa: CASSLRAESNYGYTF
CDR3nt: TGCGCCAGCAGCTTGAGGGCTGAGTCTAACTATGGCTACACCTTC

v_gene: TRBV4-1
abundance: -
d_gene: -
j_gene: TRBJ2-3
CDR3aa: CASSPPLAGNTDTQYF
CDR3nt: TGCGCCAGCAGCCCGCCCCTTGCGGGGAACACAGATACGCAGTATTTT

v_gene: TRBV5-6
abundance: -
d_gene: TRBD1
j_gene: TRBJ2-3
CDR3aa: CASSFGTGVTDTQYF
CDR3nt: TGTGCCAGCAGCTTTGGGACAGGGGTCACAGATACGCAGTATTTT

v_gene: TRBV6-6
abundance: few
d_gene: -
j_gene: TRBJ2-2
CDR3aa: CASRVRGTGELFF
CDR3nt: TGTGCCAGCAGGGTCAGGGGCACCGGGGAGCTGTTTTTT

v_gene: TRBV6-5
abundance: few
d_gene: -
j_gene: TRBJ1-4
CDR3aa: CASSYGARGDEKLFF
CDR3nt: TGTGCCAGCAGTTATGGGGCCCGAGGGGATGAAAAACTGTTTTTT

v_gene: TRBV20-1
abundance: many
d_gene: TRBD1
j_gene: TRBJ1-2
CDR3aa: CSARDFRDSPSGYTF
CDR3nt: TGCAGTGCTAGAGACTTCCGGGACAGTCCGTCCGGCTACACCTTC